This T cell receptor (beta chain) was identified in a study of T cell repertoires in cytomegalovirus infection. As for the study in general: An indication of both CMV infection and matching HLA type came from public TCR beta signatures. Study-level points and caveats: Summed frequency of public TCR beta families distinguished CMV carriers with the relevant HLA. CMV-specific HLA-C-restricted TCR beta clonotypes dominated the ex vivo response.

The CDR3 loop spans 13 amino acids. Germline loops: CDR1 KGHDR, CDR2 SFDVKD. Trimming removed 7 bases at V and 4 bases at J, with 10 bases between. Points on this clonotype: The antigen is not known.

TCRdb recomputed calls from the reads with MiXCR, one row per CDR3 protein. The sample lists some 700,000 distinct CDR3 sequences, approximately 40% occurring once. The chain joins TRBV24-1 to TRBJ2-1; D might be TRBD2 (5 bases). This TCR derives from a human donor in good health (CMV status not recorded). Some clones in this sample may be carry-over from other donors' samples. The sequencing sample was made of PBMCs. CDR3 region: CATRSGSYNEQFF. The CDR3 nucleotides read TGTGCCACCAGGAGCGGCTCTTACAATGAGCAGTTCTTC.